Following are 7 T cell receptor beta chains from one sample sequenced in a study of T cell responses to AZD1222 COVID-19 vaccine. Profiled with immunoSEQ multiplex PCR; TCRdb holds only in-frame clones, not every one. The sample includes around 86,000 clones, 85% to 90% seen only once; the top ten take around 8%. This material consisted of peripheral blood, taken on day 0 of AZD1222 vaccination. The receptors were gathered from an adult in good health.

The genes are TRBV11-2 and TRBJ2-1; unclear D gene. The V gene's germline CDR1 is SGHAT and CDR2 FQNNGV. The CDR3 length is 14 residues. Deletions cut 5 bases from V and 5 bases from J, with 13 bases between. CDR3 nucleotides: TGTGCCAGCAGCGAGGACCCGCACAACAATGAGCAGTTCTTC. It translates to CASSEDPHNNEQFF.

This clone has just a few counts. The V and J genes are TRBV5-1 and TRBJ1-5; possibly TRBD1 for D (5 bases). Germline V lookup: CDR1 SGHRS, CDR2 YFSETQ. The CDR3 spans 16 residues. Trimming took 2 bases from V and 6 from J, leaving 18 bases between them. This CDR3 reads CASSFNPGSEGQPQHF. CDR3 bases: TGCGCCAGCAGCTTCAATCCAGGGTCGGAGGGTCAGCCCCAGCATTTT.

The gene calls are TRBV14 and TRBJ1-1; D gene ambiguous. Germline V lookup: CDR1 SGHDN, CDR2 FVKESK. The V end was cut by 0 bases, the J end by 0 bases, with 8 bases between. The CDR3 runs 15 residues. The DNA of the CDR3 is TGTGCCAGCAGCCAAGAGACGGTGATGAACACTGAAGCTTTCTTT. Residues: CASSQETVMNTEAFF.

In nucleotides, the CDR3 is TGTGCCAGCAATGGTGACCGACCTTACAATGAGCAGTTCTTC. Translated: CASNGDRPYNEQFF. This rearrangement joins TRBV9 to TRBJ2-1; D ambiguous. V gave up 6 bases and J gave up 4 bases, with 14 bases separating them. This CDR3 is built from 14 residues. CDR1 and CDR2 from the germline V gene are SGDLS and YYNGEE.

V is TRBV27 and J is TRBJ2-1; no reliable D call. V shed 5 bases and J shed 7 bases, with 15 bases lying between them. Germline CDR1 MNHEY, CDR2 SMNVEV (reference sequence). The CDR3 is made up of 14 amino acids. In DNA form, the CDR3 reads TGTGCCAGCAGTCCCTCTCCGACGGCTAATGAGCAGTTCTTC. Translating it yields CASSPSPTANEQFF.

V is TRBV5-8 and J is TRBJ2-2; D is perhaps TRBD1 (6 bases). Germline V gives CDR1 SGHTS, CDR2 YDEGEE. The CDR3 extends over 15 amino acids. V was pared by 5 bases and J by 6 bases, with 17 bases between. Written as DNA, the CDR3 is TGTGCCAGCAGTTCTGGACAGTGGAGGTCCGGGGAGCTGTTTTTT. Residues: CASSSGQWRSGELFF.

V is TRBV6-5 and J is TRBJ1-1; D is uncertain. Trimming removed 5 bases at V and 4 bases at J, with 14 bases between. Germline lookup yields CDR1 MNHEY and CDR2 SVGAGI. This CDR3 region has 14 residues. Here the CDR3 DNA reads TGTGCCAGCAGTCCGTTCAAGGTCAGCACTGAAGCTTTCTTT. Protein: CASSPFKVSTEAFF.